The clone carrying this T cell receptor (beta chain) has just a few counts. This sample is part of a study of patients and donors after allogeneic stem cell transplantation. Germline lookup yields CDR1 SGHTA and CDR2 FQGTGA. J lost 4 bases, V lost 5 bases, and 4 bases had no gene match. There are 14 residues in the CDR3. TCRdb called the RT-PCR reads again in MiXCR, with one record for every CDR3 protein. Of approximately 220,000 distinct CDR3 sequences in the sample, roughly two fifths are singletons; the top ten hold 9.5% to 13%. The rearrangement uses TRBV7-3 and TRBJ1-2; 10 positions agree with TRBD1. The TCR originated in a human donor who was either an allogeneic HSCT recipient or a stem cell or donor lymphocyte infusion donor (not recorded which). It is not recorded whose cells these are; they may come from a transplant donor. Sequencing was carried out using blood, either unsorted or a sorted T cell fraction (not recorded which). The CDR3 nucleotides are TGTGCCAGCAGCGTGACAGGGGGCGCCTATGGCTACACCTTC. Its protein product is CASSVTGGAYGYTF.